The 12 T cell receptor beta chains below come from one sample, sequenced in a study of blood T cell repertoires in COVID-19. The assay was immunoSEQ multiplex PCR, and TCRdb's table has in-frame clones only and misses some. Here the sample spans 180,000 or so clones, around 87% being singletons. The sequenced material came from peripheral blood. The receptors originated from a man aged 50-59 years with acute or convalescent COVID-19.

This clone occurred once. The gene calls are TRBV7-6 and TRBJ1-5; 7 bases are shared with TRBD1. The CDR3 loop spans 15 amino acids. Germline-derived CDR1 and CDR2 are SGHVS and FNYEAQ. The junction had 5 bases not matched to a gene; V was cut back by 3 bases and J by 3 bases. The CDR3: CASSLQTGFNQPQHF. For the CDR3, the DNA is TGTGCCAGCAGCTTGCAGACAGGGTTCAATCAGCCCCAGCATTTT. The full variable domain, with the rest looked up from reference TRBV7-6 and TRBJ1-5, is GAGVSQSPRYKVTKRGQDVALRCDPISGHVSLYWYRQALGQGPEFLTYFNYEAQQDKSGLPNDRFSAERPEGSISTLTIQRTEQRDSAMYRCASSLQTGFNQPQHFGDGTRLSIL.

This chain uses TRBV30 with TRBJ2-1; 15 positions match TRBD2. Per the germline V gene, CDR1 is GTSNPN and CDR2 is SVGIG (reference sequence). CDR3 length: 19 amino acids. J lost 2 bases, V lost 4 bases, and 12 bases had no gene match. The CDR3 DNA follows: TGTGCCTGGATCCGATGGGGACTAGCGGGAGGTAAAACCTACAATGAGCAGTTCTTC. This sequence encodes CAWIRWGLAGGKTYNEQFF.

A few counts support this clone. The CDR3 region has the DNA TGTGCCAGCAGCTTGGGGACAGGAGATAATTCACCCCTCCACTTT. Its translation: CASSLGTGDNSPLHF. This chain connects TRBV5-4 to TRBJ1-6; TRBD1 matches at 7 bases. The CDR3 spans 15 residues. CDR1 SGHNT and CDR2 YYREEE come from the germline V gene (reference sequence). Germline trimming cut 0 bases from V and 5 bases from J; bases unmatched to any gene: 2.

This chain connects TRBV15 to TRBJ1-2, with D maybe TRBD1 (5 bases). Germline-derived CDR1 and CDR2 are LNHNV and YYDKDF (reference sequence). This CDR3 region has 15 residues. The V end lost 1 base, the J end lost 3 bases, and 12 bases lay between the germline ends. The CDR3 bases are TGTGCCACCAGCAGAGGAGACAGATTAGACTATGGCTACACCTTC. Its protein is CATSRGDRLDYGYTF.

The chain recombines TRBV6-2 or TRBV6-3 with TRBJ1-2; D gene ambiguous. V lost 5 bases, J lost 6 bases, and 13 bases lay in between. CDR1 is MNHEY and CDR2 is SVGEGT in the germline V gene. The CDR3 contains 13 residues. The CDR3 DNA reads as TGTGCCAGCAGTCCACAGTCAAGGAATGGCTACACCTTC. Translation: CASSPQSRNGYTF.

This chain uses TRBV2 with TRBJ2-2, with 8 bases matching TRBD2. Trimming at V came to 7 bases and at J to 5 bases, leaving 15 bases not matched to a gene. Germline CDR1 SNHLY, CDR2 FYNNEI. This CDR3 has 17 residues. The CDR3 region has the DNA TGTGCCAGCAACTCTCGGATGAGCGGGAGAGGGACCGGGGAGCTGTTTTTT. It is translated as CASNSRMSGRGTGELFF.

The rearrangement uses TRBV5-1 and TRBJ2-2, with 8 nucleotides matching TRBD2. Germline CDR1 is SGHRS and CDR2 is YFSETQ. This CDR3 spans 16 amino acids. The V and J ends lost 4 bases and 2 bases, in that order; junction bases with no gene match: 7. Here the CDR3 reads CASSATSGINTGELFF. CDR3 nucleotide sequence: TGCGCCAGCAGCGCTACTAGCGGAATAAACACCGGGGAGCTGTTTTTT.

The chain couples TRBV19 to TRBJ2-7; 12 bases are shared with TRBD2. Germline CDR1 and CDR2: LNHDA and SQIVND (reference sequence). Trimming removed 3 bases from V and 5 bases from J; junction bases left unmatched: 8. There are 16 residues in the CDR3. The CDR3 loop reads CASSIPKTSGRDEQYF. CDR3 sequence (DNA): TGTGCCAGTAGTATCCCCAAGACTAGCGGGAGAGACGAGCAGTACTTC.

The gene calls are TRBV2 and TRBJ2-5, with 8 bases matching TRBD2. Trimming took 4 bases from V and 1 from J; bases not matched to a gene: 5. CDR1 and CDR2 (germline): SNHLY, FYNNEI. The CDR3 extends over 15 amino acids. CDR3 sequence: CASSVTAGGQETQYF. The CDR3, as DNA: TGTGCCAGCAGTGTAACGGCGGGGGGCCAAGAGACCCAGTACTTC.

The chain links TRBV10-3 to TRBJ1-5; D call uncertain. The CDR3 runs 14 residues. Germline CDR1 is ENHRY and CDR2 is SYGVKD. The V and J ends lost 8 bases and 2 bases respectively, with 13 bases between them. CDR3 loop: CAISVGVGNQPQHF. The DNA for the CDR3 is TGTGCCATCTCTGTCGGGGTTGGCAATCAGCCCCAGCATTTT.

This clone was seen only once. The V gene is TRBV11-2, the J gene TRBJ2-7; the D gene is possibly TRBD2 (6 bases). Per the germline V gene, CDR1 is SGHAT and CDR2 is FQNNGV. This CDR3 is 15 amino acids long. V lost 5 bases to trimming and J lost 1 base, with 15 bases between them. Here the CDR3 DNA reads TGTGCCAGCAGCGGGGGGACTGCCGTTTCCTACGAGCAGTACTTC. Translating gives CASSGGTAVSYEQYF. The entire variable domain, with the rest obtained from reference TRBV11-2 and TRBJ2-7, is as follows: EAGVAQSPRYKIIEKRQSVAFWCNPISGHATLYWYQQILGQGPKLLIQFQNNGVVDDSQLPKDRFSAERLKGVDSTLKIQPAKLEDSAVYLCASSGGTAVSYEQYFGPGTRLTVT.

The chain is built from TRBV9 and TRBJ2-1; tentatively, D is TRBD2 (6 bases). The V end was cut by 4 bases, the J end by 6 bases, with 17 bases between. The CDR3 length is 15 residues. Germline CDR1 reads SGDLS; CDR2 reads YYNGEE. In DNA form, the CDR3 reads TGTGCCAGCAGCCCCAGTCGTTTAGCGGCCAATGAGCAGTTCTTC. The encoded protein is CASSPSRLAANEQFF.